This T cell receptor beta chain was recovered during a study of T cell changes during pregnancy in multiple sclerosis (dated by TCRdb to between 2018 and 2021). Turning to the overall study: The study examined how the T cell repertoire changed over the course of pregnancy in women with multiple sclerosis.

The library was obtained by the immunoSEQ multiplex PCR assay. Entries here come from immuneACCESS through TCRdb and include only in-frame sequences with V and J called. Some clones fail to appear in such tables; in the studies checked, an unresolved V gene covers under half of the shortfall, and the cause of the remainder is unknown. This sample comprises 60,000 or so clones, around 90% of them detected only once. The top ten hold more than 2% of the sample. Of note for this clone: It lacks a known antigen. Nothing much larger sits one base from this clone, and base qualities are not available.

Including the terminal cysteine and phenylalanine, the CDR3 comprises 16 residues. CDR3 DNA only is kept here, 48 bases in frame from base 1. Between the V and J ends, shortened by 1 base and 0 bases respectively, the junction contains 10 bases. The germline V gene provides CDR1 MNHNS and CDR2 SASEGT. The source was peripheral blood, collected in the second trimester of pregnancy. Recombination connected TRBV6-1 to TRBJ2-1; possibly the D gene is TRBD2, per 6 matching bases. The TCR sequence derives from a female donor in good health, enrolled as a control in a pregnancy study. CDR3 reads: CASSEGGASSYNEQFF. The sequence in DNA is TGTGCCAGCAGTGAAGGCGGGGCCAGCTCCTACAATGAGCAGTTCTTC.